This T cell receptor (beta chain) was identified in a study of T-cell memory formation after mild COVID-19. Libraries for TCRalpha and TCRbeta carried sample barcodes and unique molecular identifiers via 5'RACE. MiXCR, run by TCRdb on the 5' RACE reads, gives a single entry per CDR3 protein. The sample lists roughly 320,000 distinct CDR3 sequences, around 27% seen once, with roughly 12% in the top ten. CDR3 size: 13 residues. Germline V gives CDR1 LGHNA, CDR2 YNFKEQ. V lost 5 bases to trimming and J lost 5 bases, with 12 bases between them. The sequence was collected from an adult woman who had mild COVID-19 (a few samples of this study predate the infection). Cell type and time point are not known. Sequencing input: PBMCs or a T cell subset sorted from them (not recorded which). This chain connects TRBV4-2 to TRBJ1-1; D unresolved. The CDR3 DNA sequence: TGTGCCAGCAGCACACAACCCGGGACTGAAGCTTTCTTT. Translated, it gives CASSTQPGTEAFF.